What follows describes a single TCR beta chain. Per the original data handling: How many nucleated cells were present was estimated from reference gene primer amplification. Generated by immunoSEQ multiplex PCR, the TCRdb table keeps only in-frame clones and is missing some. D and trimming were read from the DNA, whereas the V and J calls and clone size are those reported in that table. The data hold about 110,000 clones, with 69% observed a single time. The sample belongs to a study of blood T cell repertoires in COVID-19. Study context: Acute-phase and convalescent COVID-19 samples originated in the United States, Italy and Spain. The analysed material was cDNA or gDNA that came from T cells, B-cell-depleted T cells, or PBMCs.

Trimming stripped 3 bases from V and 4 bases from J, with 6 bases between. CDR1 is SGHNT and CDR2 is YENEEA in the germline V gene. The CDR3 has 13 residues. The material sequenced was peripheral blood. The chain has TRBV11-3 and TRBJ2-2; no definite D call. The TCR comes from an elderly man with acute or convalescent COVID-19. CDR3 sequence (DNA): TGTGCCAGCAGCTTCCTTCCCACCGGGGAGCTGTTTTTT. This gives the protein CASSFLPTGELFF. The full variable domain, rest sourced from reference TRBV11-3 and TRBJ2-2, is EAGVVQSPRYKIIEKKQPVAFWCNPISGHNTLYWYLQNLGQGPELLIRYENEEAVDDSQLPKDRFSAERLKGVDSTLKIQPAELGDSAVYLCASSFLPTGELFFGEGSRLTVL.